The TCR beta chain under discussion was sequenced for a study of blood T cell repertoires in COVID-19. Study background: Specimens from acute and convalescent COVID-19 originated in the United States, Italy and Spain. The cDNA or gDNA used as material had been derived from T cells, B-cell-depleted T cells, or PBMCs.

Original data processing: Estimation of nucleated cell counts was performed using reference gene primer amplification. Produced via immunoSEQ multiplex PCR; TCRdb's table is partial and in-frame only. The V and J calls and clone size come from that table; D and trimming were worked out from the DNA. This sample yields over 100,000 clones, of which approximately 80% are seen a single time; 3% to 4.5% belongs to the top ten. The source is a woman aged 80 or over with acute or convalescent COVID-19. Material: peripheral blood.

The CDR3 region has the DNA TGTGCCAGCTCACCACCGAATAAGCGGGGCGATGAGCAGTTCTTC. Translating gives CASSPPNKRGDEQFF. This sequence joins TRBV18 and TRBJ2-1, with 7 bases lining up with TRBD2. Trimming cost V 0 bases and J 8 bases; bases outside gene matches: 7. Germline CDR1 KGHSH, CDR2 LQKENI. The CDR3 spans 15 residues. Using reference TRBV18 and TRBJ2-1 for the parts outside the CDR3, the full variable domain is NAGVMQNPRHLVRRRGQEARLRCSPMKGHSHVYWYRQLPEEGLKFMVYLQKENIIDESGMPKERFSAEFPKEGPSILRIQQVVRGDSAAYFCASSPPNKRGDEQFFGPGTRLTVL.